What follows describes a single TCR beta chain. Methods used by the authors: Amplification with reference gene primers provided the estimates of nucleated cell counts. Profiling relied on immunoSEQ multiplex PCR, and the TCRdb table lists in-frame clones only, not all of them. The V and J calls and clone size come from that table; D and trimming were worked out from the DNA. The sample records around 140,000 clones, 81% being singletons. The data stem from a study of blood T cell repertoires in COVID-19. Looking at the study overall: Some COVID-19 samples were acute and others convalescent; all came from the United States, Italy and Spain. T cells, B-cell-depleted T cells, or PBMCs provided the cDNA or gDNA that served as material.

V shed 2 bases and J shed 1 base, with 12 bases lying between them. CDR1 and CDR2 (germline): SGHVS, FQNEAQ. There are 16 residues in the CDR3. The receptor was isolated from a human donor in a cohort sampled during active COVID-19. Sequencing used peripheral blood. The chain is built from TRBV7-8 and TRBJ1-5; a possible D gene is TRBD1 (5 bases). The CDR3 loop is CASSLTGVVSNQPQHF. The DNA for the CDR3 is TGTGCCAGCAGCTTAACGGGGGTTGTGAGCAATCAGCCCCAGCATTTT.